The 8 T cell receptor beta chains listed next were all sequenced from one sample in a study of T cell repertoires in cytomegalovirus infection. What these receptors recognize is not known. TCRdb processed the reads anew with MiXCR; each CDR3 protein has one entry. The table includes tens of thousands of distinct CDR3 sequences, around 20% detected once. The specimen was CD8+ T cells from cultured PBMCs, collected from culture after CMV antigen stimulation. These receptor sequences come from a human donor in good health (CMV status not recorded). Some clones in this sample may be carry-over from other donors' samples.

The rearrangement links TRBV7-8 to TRBJ2-1, with unresolved D. V was pared by 5 bases and J by 10 bases, with 15 bases between. Germline V CDR1 and CDR2: SGHVS, FQNEAQ. The CDR3 is 13 amino acids. This chain's CDR3 is CASSPFRAQEQFF. The CDR3, as DNA: TGTGCCAGCAGCCCCTTTAGGGCCCAGGAGCAGTTCTTC.

J is TRBJ2-1 and V is TRBV6-2 or TRBV6-3, with no clear D. The germline V gene encodes CDR1 MNHEY and CDR2 SVGEGT. V was shortened by 3 bases and J by 8 bases, with 8 bases between the two germline ends. The CDR3 loop spans 12 amino acids. The CDR3 DNA reads as TGTGCCAGCAGTTATACCGGAGATGAGCAGTTCTTC. It codes for CASSYTGDEQFF.

The V gene is TRBV30, the J gene TRBJ2-2; possibly TRBD1 or TRBD2 for D (5 bases each). The CDR3 sequence is 15 residues long. Germline V gene sequence: CDR1 GTSNPN, CDR2 SVGIG (reference sequence). The germline V and J ends were trimmed by 1 base and 4 bases, with 13 bases remaining between them. CDR3 bases: TGTGCCTGGAGTGATGAGGGGCTGAGCACCGGGGAGCTGTTTTTT. It is translated as CAWSDEGLSTGELFF.

This clonotype was seen only a few times. The genes are TRBV7-2 and TRBJ2-3; 11 nucleotides line up with TRBD2. The V gene's germline CDR1 is SGHTA and CDR2 FQGNSA. The CDR3 is 16 amino acids. J lost 0 bases, V lost 4 bases, and 3 bases had no gene match. The CDR3 loop is CASSWGTSGSTDTQYF. For the CDR3, the DNA is TGTGCCAGCAGCTGGGGGACTAGCGGAAGCACAGATACGCAGTATTTT.

This clonotype appeared a single time. This rearrangement joins TRBV6-1 to TRBJ2-7, with a tentative D call TRBD1 (6 bases). Per the germline V gene, CDR1 is MNHNS and CDR2 is SASEGT. The CDR3 spans 17 residues. Trimming left V 2 bases short and J 2 bases short, with 19 bases between. The CDR3 sequence: CASSEYGTLVDTYEQYF. CDR3 in DNA: TGTGCCAGCAGTGAATACGGGACACTCGTTGACACCTACGAGCAGTACTTC.

This clonotype was counted a few times. The chain carries TRBV6-5 and TRBJ2-1, with TRBD2 identical over 9 bases. With 2 bases clipped from V and 5 bases from J, the junction kept 4 bases outside the gene matches. The germline V gene encodes CDR1 MNHEY and CDR2 SVGAGI. The CDR3 is 15 residues long. DNA of the CDR3: TGTGCCAGCAGTTACGCGGGGGGGCCCGACAATGAGCAGTTCTTC. This translates into CASSYAGGPDNEQFF.

In this sample, this clonotype turned up a few times. The gene calls are TRBV19 and TRBJ2-2, with 7 bases matching TRBD2. This CDR3 has 12 residues. The germline V gene has CDR1 LNHDA and CDR2 SQIVND (reference sequence). Trimming cost V 8 bases and J 6 bases; bases outside gene matches: 3. The CDR3 reads CASGGVSGELFF. Written as DNA, the CDR3 is TGTGCCAGTGGGGGGGTATCCGGGGAGCTGTTTTTT.

The rearrangement links TRBV27 to TRBJ1-1, with 9 nucleotides matching TRBD1. Trimming at V came to 7 bases and at J to 4 bases, leaving 7 bases not matched to a gene. The germline V gene encodes CDR1 MNHEY and CDR2 SMNVEV (reference sequence). This CDR3 is built from 14 residues. CDR3 region: CASTQQGAGTEAFF. The CDR3 region has the DNA TGTGCCAGCACTCAACAGGGGGCCGGCACTGAAGCTTTCTTT.